Listed below are T cell receptor beta chains from one sample, sequenced in a study of T cells in Graves' hyperthyroidism and ophthalmopathy. TCRdb processed the multiplex PCR reads anew with MiXCR; each CDR3 protein has one entry. The table lists a few hundred thousand distinct CDR3 sequences, approximately 15% of them singletons. Specimen: blood. Every receptor here comes from a young woman with Graves' hyperthyroidism. Each CDR3 is given with its conserved first and last residue. A D gene is named only where the DNA matches it firmly. Size values are once, few and many counts, or a class for expanded clones, and some rows have none.

v_call	j_call	d_call	clone_size	cdr3_nt	cdr3_aa
TRBV25-1	TRBJ1-4	-	few	TGTGCCAGCAGTGAAGGAGGGAAACTGTTTTTT	CASSEGGKLFF
TRBV7-2	TRBJ1-4	TRBD1	-	TGTGCCAGCAGCTTAGACGGCAGGGGGCGAGAAAAACTGTTTTTT	CASSLDGRGREKLFF
TRBV3-1	TRBJ2-7	-	-	TGTGCCAGCAGCCCATCGACTGGATACGAGCAGTACTTC	CASSPSTGYEQYF
TRBV6-5	TRBJ2-7	TRBD2	many	TGTGCCAGCAGCTATACCGGGACTAGCGGGTACGAGCAGTACTTC	CASSYTGTSGYEQYF
TRBV5-8	TRBJ2-1	TRBD2	few	TGTGCCAGCAGCGGTCCAAACCAGGGACTAGTCCGGAATGAGCAGTTCTTC	CASSGPNQGLVRNEQFF
TRBV2	TRBJ2-2	-	many	TGTGCCAGCAGTGTGGAAAGGGTAGACACCGGGGAGCTGTTTTTT	CASSVERVDTGELFF
TRBV11-2	TRBJ2-1	-	few	TGTGCCGGCAGCTTTGGACGGTACAATGAGCAGTTCTTC	CAGSFGRYNEQFF
TRBV15	TRBJ2-7	-	-	TGTGCCACCAGCAGAGATAGGAAGGGATTCTACGAGCAGTACTTC	CATSRDRKGFYEQYF
TRBV11-3	TRBJ2-7	TRBD1	once	TGTGCCGGCAGCCTACAGGGGTTCTACGAGCAGTACTTC	CAGSLQGFYEQYF
TRBV7-9	TRBJ2-1	TRBD1	many	TGTGCCAGCAACCTACTGGACAGGCTTAACAATGAGCAGTTCTTC	CASNLLDRLNNEQFF
TRBV10-2	TRBJ1-3	-	many	TGCGCCAGCAGCCCGGGACAACGCTCTGGAAACACCATATATTTT	CASSPGQRSGNTIYF
TRBV24-1	TRBJ1-1	-	many	TGTGCCACCAGTGCCTCTCCGGTAGGTGCTTTCTTT	CATSASPVGAFF
TRBV20-1	TRBJ2-7	-	many	TGCAGTGCTAGGGTGGGCGGGGATACCTACGAGCAGTACTTC	CSARVGGDTYEQYF
TRBV25-1	TRBJ1-1	-	many	TGTGCCAGCAGTGCCCAAGGGGCTGTTAGGAACACTGAAGCTTTCTTT	CASSAQGAVRNTEAFF
TRBV9	TRBJ2-3	TRBD2	few	TGTGCCAGCAGCGCCTCCGGGACTAGCGAAAATACGCAGTATTTT	CASSASGTSENTQYF
TRBV19	TRBJ2-1	-	-	TGTGCCAGTAGTATAGTTCGAGCGGATTACAATGAGCAGTTCTTC	CASSIVRADYNEQFF
TRBV19	TRBJ1-5	TRBD1	many	TGTGCCAGTACCCCAGGGGGCTACAATCAGCCCCAGCATTTT	CASTPGGYNQPQHF
TRBV20-1	TRBJ2-3	-	many	TGCAGTGTCAGAGATCCGATCACAGATACGCAGTATTTT	CSVRDPITDTQYF
TRBV19	TRBJ2-1	TRBD2	-	TGTGCCAGTAGTCCTGGGACTAGCTACTTCGAGCAGTTCTTC	CASSPGTSYFEQFF
TRBV25-1	TRBJ1-5	-	-	TGTGCCAGCAGTGGATTGGTGGGCAACCCCAATCAGCCCCAGCATTTT	CASSGLVGNPNQPQHF
TRBV2	TRBJ2-3	TRBD2	many	TGTGCCGGCGGCGGACTAGGAGCAGATACGCAGTATTTT	CAGGGLGADTQYF
TRBV6-5	TRBJ2-5	TRBD1	many	TGTGCCAGCAGTTACCTAGGGACAGGGGGCGGTTCAGAGACCCAGTACTTC	CASSYLGTGGGSETQYF
TRBV29-1	TRBJ1-2	-	-	TGCAGCGCAACAGGTGGTAACTATGGCTACACCTTC	CSATGGNYGYTF
TRBV28	TRBJ2-1	-	many	TGTGCCAGCAGTTTATGGAGCAATGAGCAGTTCTTC	CASSLWSNEQFF
TRBV24-1	TRBJ1-1	TRBD1	many	TGTGCCACCAGTGATCCGGGACAGGGGGCCGCTGAAGCTTTCTTT	CATSDPGQGAAEAFF
TRBV15	TRBJ2-1	TRBD2	-	TGTGCCACCAGCAGAGATCTCGGGTCTAGCGGAAGCTCCTACAATGAGCAGTTCTTC	CATSRDLGSSGSSYNEQFF
TRBV7-8	TRBJ2-3	-	many	TGTGCCAGCAGCTTATCACTAGGGGGAGGAGATACGCAGTATTTT	CASSLSLGGGDTQYF
TRBV7-7	TRBJ2-1	-	many	TGTGCCAGCAGCCCCAACTACCAGTCCTACAATGAGCAGTTCTTC	CASSPNYQSYNEQFF
TRBV6-1	TRBJ2-1	-	many	TGTGCCAGCCTGCTCCCTCACAATGAGCAGTTCTTC	CASLLPHNEQFF
TRBV18	TRBJ1-3	-	few	TGTGCCAGCTCACCACCCGCGGGGGCATATGGAAACACCATATATTTT	CASSPPAGAYGNTIYF
TRBV9	TRBJ2-3	-	-	TGTGCCAGCAGCCTCGGAATAGGGGCCACAGATACGCAGTATTTT	CASSLGIGATDTQYF
TRBV2	TRBJ2-3	-	many	TGTGCCAGCAGTGAAATCCGGGACGGGATTCAGTATTTT	CASSEIRDGIQYF
TRBV6-5	TRBJ2-7	-	few	TGTGCCAGCCGTTCTGCGTCAAACGAGCAGTACTTC	CASRSASNEQYF
TRBV4-1	TRBJ1-1	-	many	TGCGCCAGCAGCCATCCAGGACAGAACACTGAAGCTTTCTTT	CASSHPGQNTEAFF
TRBV18	TRBJ2-7	-	-	TGTGCCAGCTCACCACTAACAGCCTACGAGCAGTACTTC	CASSPLTAYEQYF
TRBV2	TRBJ2-1	TRBD2	many	TGTGCCAGCACCAACCCCCTGAGGCGGACTAGCAACTACAATGAGCAGTTCTTC	CASTNPLRRTSNYNEQFF
TRBV19	TRBJ2-5	-	many	TGTGCCAGTAGTATACCTAGAAAGTCGGAGACCCAGTACTTC	CASSIPRKSETQYF
TRBV7-2	TRBJ1-4	-	-	TGTGCCAGCAGCGTCGACGGAGGGATGCTTTATGAAAAACTGTTTTTT	CASSVDGGMLYEKLFF
TRBV20-1	TRBJ2-3	-	many	TGCAGTGCTACGTCGAGGGAGGCTACAGATACGCAGTATTTT	CSATSREATDTQYF
TRBV4-1	TRBJ1-4	TRBD1	few	TGCGCCAGCAGCCAAATAGGACAGGGTAGCGAAAAACTGTTTTTT	CASSQIGQGSEKLFF
TRBV2	TRBJ2-4	TRBD2	many	TGTGCCAGCAGTCCGCACGGCGGGAGGTCTAAAAACATTCAGTACTTC	CASSPHGGRSKNIQYF
TRBV7-9	TRBJ1-3	-	-	TGTGCCAGCCCTACCTGGAGGGGTGGTGGAAACACCATATATTTT	CASPTWRGGGNTIYF
TRBV11-2	TRBJ1-1	TRBD1	many	TGTGCCAGCAGGGTTCAGGGGGCCCCTGAAGCTTTCTTT	CASRVQGAPEAFF
TRBV12-3/TRBV12-4	TRBJ1-5	-	many	TGTGCCAGCAGCCCCACAAGGCGCAATCAGCCCCAGCATTTT	CASSPTRRNQPQHF
TRBV5-5	TRBJ1-1	-	-	TGTGCCAGCAGCGACCCCAGGGTTATGAACACTGAAGCTTTCTTT	CASSDPRVMNTEAFF
TRBV20-1	TRBJ2-1	TRBD2	many	TGCAGTGCTGAAAGGGGCTTAGCGGGAGTGGAGCAGTTCTTC	CSAERGLAGVEQFF
TRBV9	TRBJ1-1	TRBD1	many	TGTGCCAGCAGCGTAGAGGAGTCCTTCGGGACAGGGAACACTGAAGCTTTCTTT	CASSVEESFGTGNTEAFF
TRBV5-6	TRBJ2-4	-	-	TGTGCCAGCAGCTTCGACAGGATCGAAAACATTCAGTACTTC	CASSFDRIENIQYF
TRBV5-1	TRBJ2-5	TRBD2	many	TGCGCCAGCAGCGACCGGACTAGCGGCCCCCAAGAGACCCAGTACTTC	CASSDRTSGPQETQYF
TRBV5-1	TRBJ2-7	-	-	TGCGCCAGCAGCTTGAGATCCAGGGGCACGCTCTCCTACGAGCAGTACTTC	CASSLRSRGTLSYEQYF
TRBV6-6	TRBJ2-7	TRBD1	many	TGTGCCAGCAGTTACTCCCTCGACAGGGCCTTCTCCTACGAGCAGTACTTC	CASSYSLDRAFSYEQYF
TRBV6-2/TRBV6-3	TRBJ2-1	-	-	TGTGCCAGCAGCCAAATAGGTGGGGGCGAGCAGTTCTTC	CASSQIGGGEQFF
TRBV5-4	TRBJ2-5	-	-	TGTGCCAGCAGCTTGGGGGGCGAACGGAAAGAGACCCAGTACTTC	CASSLGGERKETQYF